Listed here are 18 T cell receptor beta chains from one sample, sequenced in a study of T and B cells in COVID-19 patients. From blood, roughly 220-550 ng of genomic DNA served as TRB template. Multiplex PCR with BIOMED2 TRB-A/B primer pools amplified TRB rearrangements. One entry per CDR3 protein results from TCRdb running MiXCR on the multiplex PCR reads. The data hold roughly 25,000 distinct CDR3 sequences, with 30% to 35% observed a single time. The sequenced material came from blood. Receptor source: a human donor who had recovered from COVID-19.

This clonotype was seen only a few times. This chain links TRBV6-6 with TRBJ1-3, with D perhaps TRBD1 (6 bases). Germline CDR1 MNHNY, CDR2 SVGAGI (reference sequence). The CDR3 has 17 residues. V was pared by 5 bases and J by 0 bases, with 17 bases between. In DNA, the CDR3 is TGTGCCAGCAGTCCCCGGGACAACTATTTCTCTGGAAACACCATATATTTT. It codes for CASSPRDNYFSGNTIYF.

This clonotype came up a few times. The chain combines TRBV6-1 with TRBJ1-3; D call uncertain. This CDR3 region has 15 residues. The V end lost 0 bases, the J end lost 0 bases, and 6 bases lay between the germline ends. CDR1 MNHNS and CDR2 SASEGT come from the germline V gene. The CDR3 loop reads CASSEAGISGNTIYF. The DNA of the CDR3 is TGTGCCAGCAGTGAAGCCGGGATCTCTGGAAACACCATATATTTT.

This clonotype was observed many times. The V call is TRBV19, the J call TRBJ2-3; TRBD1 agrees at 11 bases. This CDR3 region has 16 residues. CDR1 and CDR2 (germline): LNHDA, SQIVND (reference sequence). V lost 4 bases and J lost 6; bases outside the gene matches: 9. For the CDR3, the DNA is TGTGCCAGTAGTAGAGGGACAGGGGGTTTGGGGGATACGCAGTATTTT. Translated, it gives CASSRGTGGLGDTQYF.

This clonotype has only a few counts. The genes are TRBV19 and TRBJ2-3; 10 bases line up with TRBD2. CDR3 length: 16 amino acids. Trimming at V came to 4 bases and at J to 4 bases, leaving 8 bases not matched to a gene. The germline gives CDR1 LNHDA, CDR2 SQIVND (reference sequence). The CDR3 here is CASSRLPSGRSDTQYF. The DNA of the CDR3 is TGTGCCAGTAGTAGACTGCCTAGCGGGAGATCAGATACGCAGTATTTT.

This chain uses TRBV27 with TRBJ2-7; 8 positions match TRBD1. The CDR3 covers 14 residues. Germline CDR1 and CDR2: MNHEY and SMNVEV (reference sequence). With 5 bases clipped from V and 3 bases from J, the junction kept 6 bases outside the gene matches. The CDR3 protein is CASSPRTGRYEQYF. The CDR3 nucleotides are TGTGCCAGCAGTCCTAGGACAGGGCGCTACGAGCAGTACTTC.

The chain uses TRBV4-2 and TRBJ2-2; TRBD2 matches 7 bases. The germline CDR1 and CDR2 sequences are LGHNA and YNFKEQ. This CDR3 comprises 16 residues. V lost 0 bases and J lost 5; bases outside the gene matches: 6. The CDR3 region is CASSQDLLAETGELFF. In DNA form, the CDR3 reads TGTGCCAGCAGCCAAGATTTGCTAGCGGAGACCGGGGAGCTGTTTTTT.

DNA for the CDR3: TGTGCCAGCAGCTTAGTTGTGGGGGGGGTCGGCGAGCAGTACTTC. Translation gives CASSLVVGGVGEQYF. This chain connects TRBV7-9 to TRBJ2-7; 7 bases fit TRBD2. CDR1 SEHNR and CDR2 FQNEAQ come from the germline V gene (reference sequence). CDR3 length: 15 amino acids. Trimming cost V 1 base and J 6 bases; bases outside gene matches: 9.

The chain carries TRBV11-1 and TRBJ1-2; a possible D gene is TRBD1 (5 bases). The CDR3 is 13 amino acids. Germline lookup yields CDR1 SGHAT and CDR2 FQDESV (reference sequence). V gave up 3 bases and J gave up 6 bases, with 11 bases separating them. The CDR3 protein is CASSFTGSDGYTF. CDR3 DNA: TGTGCCAGCAGCTTTACAGGCTCGGATGGCTACACCTTC.

CDR3 coding DNA: TGTGCCAGCAGCGACTCCGGGACAGGCCATTCACCCCTCCACTTT. The encoded protein is CASSDSGTGHSPLHF. This chain uses TRBV4-2 with TRBJ1-6; 8 positions match TRBD1. The CDR3 is 15 residues long. J lost 8 bases, V lost 5 bases, and 8 bases had no gene match. Germline assignment: CDR1 LGHNA and CDR2 YNFKEQ.

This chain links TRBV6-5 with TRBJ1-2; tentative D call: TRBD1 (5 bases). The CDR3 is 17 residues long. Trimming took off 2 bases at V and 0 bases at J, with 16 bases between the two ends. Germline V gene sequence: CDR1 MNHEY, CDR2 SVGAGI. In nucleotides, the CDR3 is TGTGCCAGCAGTTACCCCCGATTAGGGGCGACTAACTATGGCTACACCTTC. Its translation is CASSYPRLGATNYGYTF.

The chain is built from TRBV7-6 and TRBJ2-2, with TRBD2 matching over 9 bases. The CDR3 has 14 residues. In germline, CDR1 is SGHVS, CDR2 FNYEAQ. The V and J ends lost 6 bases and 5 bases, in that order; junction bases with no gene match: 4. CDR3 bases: TGTGCCAGCAGATCAGCGGGAGGTACCGGGGAGCTGTTTTTT. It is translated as CASRSAGGTGELFF.

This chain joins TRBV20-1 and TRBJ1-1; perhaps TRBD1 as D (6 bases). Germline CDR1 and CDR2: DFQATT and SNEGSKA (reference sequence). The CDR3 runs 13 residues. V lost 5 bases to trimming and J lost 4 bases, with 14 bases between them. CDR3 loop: CSAAGGGGTEAFF. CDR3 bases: TGCAGTGCTGCGGGGGGCGGCGGCACTGAAGCTTTCTTT.

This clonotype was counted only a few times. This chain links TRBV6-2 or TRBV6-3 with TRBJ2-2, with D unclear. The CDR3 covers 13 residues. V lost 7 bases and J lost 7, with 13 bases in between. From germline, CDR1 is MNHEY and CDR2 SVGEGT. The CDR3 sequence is CASTWRLNGELFF. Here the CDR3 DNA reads TGTGCCAGCACTTGGCGGCTTAACGGGGAGCTGTTTTTT.

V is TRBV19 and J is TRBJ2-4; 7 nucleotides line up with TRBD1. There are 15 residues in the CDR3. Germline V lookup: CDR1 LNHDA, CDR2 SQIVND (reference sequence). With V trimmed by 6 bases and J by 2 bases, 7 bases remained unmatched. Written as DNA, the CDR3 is TGTGCCAGTAGGATCGAACAGGGGACCAAAAACATTCAGTACTTC. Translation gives CASRIEQGTKNIQYF.

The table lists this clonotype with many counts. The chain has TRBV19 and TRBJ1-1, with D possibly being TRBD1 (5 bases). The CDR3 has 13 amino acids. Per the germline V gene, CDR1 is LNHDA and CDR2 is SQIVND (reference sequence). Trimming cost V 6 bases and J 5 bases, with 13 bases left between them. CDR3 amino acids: CASSDTGRTEAFF. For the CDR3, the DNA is TGTGCCAGTAGCGATACAGGACGTACTGAAGCTTTCTTT.

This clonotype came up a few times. CDR3 nucleotide sequence: TGTGCCCATGCAGCAGATAGCAATCAGCCCCAGCATTTT. This sequence encodes CAHAADSNQPQHF. V gene TRBV19 combines with J gene TRBJ1-5; D not resolved. Looked up from germline, CDR1 is LNHDA and CDR2 is SQIVND (reference sequence). Trimming took off 11 bases at V and 0 bases at J, with 11 bases between the two ends. The CDR3 runs 13 residues. Variable domain in full (rest from reference TRBV19 and TRBJ1-5): DGGITQSPKYLFRKEGQNVTLSCEQNLNHDAMYWYRQDPGQGLRLIYYSQIVNDFQKGDIAEGYSVSREKKESFPLTVTSAQKNPTAFYLCAHAADSNQPQHFGDGTRLSIL.

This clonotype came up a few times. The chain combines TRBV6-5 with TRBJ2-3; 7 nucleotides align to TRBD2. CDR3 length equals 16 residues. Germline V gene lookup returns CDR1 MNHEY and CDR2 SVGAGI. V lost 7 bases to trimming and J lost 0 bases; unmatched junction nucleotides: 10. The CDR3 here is CASTASGDFSTDTQYF. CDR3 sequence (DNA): TGTGCCAGCACCGCCAGCGGGGATTTTAGCACAGATACGCAGTATTTT.

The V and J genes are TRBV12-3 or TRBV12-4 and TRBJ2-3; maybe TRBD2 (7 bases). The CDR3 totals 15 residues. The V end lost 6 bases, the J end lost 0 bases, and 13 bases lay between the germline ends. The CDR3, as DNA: TGTGCCAGCAGAATAGGGGGGGTTAGCACAGATACGCAGTATTTT. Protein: CASRIGGVSTDTQYF.